The 31 T cell receptor beta chains below come from one sample, sequenced in a study of TIL therapy for anti-PD-1-resistant metastatic lung cancer. The time point is: pre-treatment sample, taken before nivolumab and TIL therapy. This was the immunoSEQ v3 assay. Method: immunoSEQ multiplex PCR; TCRdb's copy keeps in-frame clones and lacks some. The profile covers 57,000 or so clones, with around nine tenths appearing a single time and 2.5% to 3% taken by the ten largest. Sequenced here: blood, sampled at baseline. The receptors were gathered from a person aged 30 to 80 with non-small cell lung cancer.

The gene calls are TRBV27 and TRBJ1-3; D is ambiguous. The CDR3 runs 16 residues. With 5 bases removed from V and 0 bases from J, the gap between germline ends came to 14 bases. Germline CDR1 and CDR2: MNHEY and SMNVEV (reference sequence). CDR3 region: CASSPTVETSGNTIYF. In DNA, the CDR3 is TGTGCCAGCAGTCCCACGGTCGAAACCTCTGGAAACACCATATATTTT.

A single count supports this clone. This chain joins TRBV13 and TRBJ1-3; 12 bases agree with TRBD1. Trimming at V came to 5 bases and at J to 4 bases, leaving 6 bases not matched to a gene. Per the germline V gene, CDR1 is PRHDT and CDR2 is FYEKMQ (reference sequence). The CDR3 loop spans 16 amino acids. CDR3 coding DNA: TGTGCCAGCAGCCTAGACGGGACAGGGGGCGGAAACACCATATATTTT. Amino acids: CASSLDGTGGGNTIYF.

The chain joins TRBV10-1 to TRBJ2-7; 10 nucleotides align to TRBD1. The CDR3 is made up of 11 amino acids. Germline V CDR1 and CDR2: WNHNN, SYGVQD (reference sequence). J lost 12 bases, V lost 6 bases, and 5 bases had no gene match. The CDR3 region is CASRGQGNGYF. CDR3 bases: TGCGCCAGCAGGGGACAGGGGAACGGGTACTTC.

This clone has more than one count but fewer than ten. The chain is built from TRBV5-8 and TRBJ2-3; maybe TRBD2 (5 bases). Germline loops: CDR1 SGHTS, CDR2 YDEGEE. With 3 bases removed from V and 3 bases from J, the gap between germline ends came to 8 bases. The CDR3 is 13 amino acids. CDR3 DNA sequence: TGTGCCAGCAGCTCTTCGGGGACAGATACGCAGTATTTT. As protein: CASSSSGTDTQYF.

The rearrangement uses TRBV6-5 and TRBJ1-1, with D unresolved. The germline V gene encodes CDR1 MNHEY and CDR2 SVGAGI. The CDR3 has 13 amino acids. V was pared by 6 bases and J by 8 bases, with 16 bases between. This CDR3 reads CASRIYRGPEAFF. DNA of the CDR3: TGTGCCAGCAGGATATATCGTGGCCCCGAAGCTTTCTTT.

This chain joins TRBV6-1 and TRBJ2-3; D is possibly TRBD1 (6 bases). Germline values: CDR1 MNHNS, CDR2 SASEGT. The CDR3 runs 15 residues. V was clipped by 2 bases and J by 1 base, with 10 bases between them. Here the CDR3 DNA reads TGTGCCAGCAGTGAATTGGGGGCCCGCACAGATACGCAGTATTTT. This codes for CASSELGARTDTQYF.

The chain joins TRBV30 to TRBJ1-2, with TRBD1 matching over 9 bases. With 5 bases clipped from V and 4 bases from J, the junction kept 5 bases outside the gene matches. CDR3 length: 13 amino acids. Germline V gives CDR1 GTSNPN, CDR2 SVGIG (reference sequence). DNA for the CDR3: TGTGCCTGGGATCCGACAGGGGGCTATGGCTACACCTTC. This sequence encodes CAWDPTGGYGYTF.

This chain uses TRBV30 with TRBJ1-2, with 12 bases aligning to TRBD1. This CDR3 has 14 amino acids. Trimming at V came to 2 bases and at J to 6 bases, leaving 4 bases not matched to a gene. The germline V gene has CDR1 GTSNPN and CDR2 SVGIG (reference sequence). CDR3 in DNA: TGTGCCTGGAGTCCCGGGACAGGGGGCGATGGCTACACCTTC. This translates into CAWSPGTGGDGYTF.

The chain uses TRBV30 and TRBJ1-1; tentative D call: TRBD1 (5 bases). Germline loops: CDR1 GTSNPN, CDR2 SVGIG (reference sequence). Trimming left V 2 bases short and J 7 bases short, with 14 bases between. The CDR3 is made up of 13 amino acids. CDR3 residues: CAWSRKQGGEAFF. In DNA, the CDR3 is TGTGCCTGGAGTCGAAAGCAGGGAGGTGAAGCTTTCTTT.

V and J are TRBV2 and TRBJ1-5; the match to TRBD1 covers 10 bases. After removal of 4 bases from V and 2 bases from J, the junction contained 2 bases not matched to a gene. The germline V gene has CDR1 SNHLY and CDR2 FYNNEI. The CDR3 is 15 residues long. CDR3 in amino acids: CASSGQGAGNQPQHF. The CDR3 DNA is TGTGCCAGCAGTGGACAGGGGGCGGGCAATCAGCCCCAGCATTTT.

This clone has only a few counts. This sequence joins TRBV4-1 and TRBJ2-6, with a possible D match to TRBD2 (5 bases). In germline, CDR1 is MGHRA, CDR2 YSYEKL. V lost 0 bases to trimming and J lost 0 bases, with 12 bases between them. The CDR3 is made up of 18 amino acids. The CDR3 sequence: CASSQESAGYSGANVLTF. The CDR3, as DNA: TGCGCCAGCAGCCAAGAATCGGCGGGTTACTCTGGGGCCAACGTCCTGACTTTC.

The rearrangement links TRBV24-1 to TRBJ2-1, with 7 bases that match TRBD1. J was trimmed by 7 bases and V by 3 bases; bases with no gene match: 5. The CDR3 consists of 14 residues. CDR1 is KGHDR, CDR2 SFDVKD, per germline. The CDR3 DNA reads TGTGCCACCAGTGATCGGGACAGTTTAAATGAGCAGTTCTTC. Protein: CATSDRDSLNEQFF.

The CDR3 sequence: CASSQVAGDNEQYF. The CDR3 coding sequence is TGCGCCAGCAGCCAAGTAGCGGGAGACAACGAGCAGTACTTC. The J gene is TRBJ2-7, the V gene TRBV4-1; 9 bases align to TRBD2. The V gene end was trimmed by 1 base and the J gene end by 5 bases; junction bases not matched to a gene: 3. The CDR3 is 14 amino acids. Per the germline V gene, CDR1 is MGHRA and CDR2 is YSYEKL.

The V and J genes are TRBV15 and TRBJ1-2, with D possibly being TRBD1 (6 bases). Germline V gene sequence: CDR1 LNHNV, CDR2 YYDKDF (reference sequence). This CDR3 spans 15 amino acids. The V gene lost 3 bases and the J gene lost 3 bases, with 14 bases spanning the gap. CDR3 sequence (DNA): TGTGCCACCAGCAGCTACGGACAGCCTCACTATGGCTACACCTTC. Its protein is CATSSYGQPHYGYTF.

This rearrangement joins TRBV6-5 to TRBJ1-2, with a weak D call TRBD1 (5 bases). Trimming pared 8 bases from V and 4 bases from J, leaving 11 bases between. CDR3 length equals 12 residues. The germline CDR1 and CDR2 sequences are MNHEY and SVGAGI. The CDR3: CASRRDGYGYTF. CDR3 nucleotide sequence: TGTGCCAGCCGCCGGGACGGCTATGGCTACACCTTC.

The CDR3 region is CASSTGTVSYEQYF. The CDR3 nucleotides are TGTGCCAGCAGTACCGGGACAGTCTCCTACGAGCAGTACTTC. This chain joins TRBV27 and TRBJ2-7, with 7 bases identical to TRBD1. Germline CDR1 is MNHEY and CDR2 is SMNVEV (reference sequence). This CDR3 is built from 14 residues. The ends lost 5 bases at V and 0 bases at J; junction bases unmatched: 4.

This clone was seen a few times. V is TRBV3-1 (or the pseudogene TRBV3-2) and J is TRBJ2-2; no firm D call. This CDR3 is 15 amino acids long. Trimming left V 6 bases short and J 4 bases short, with 15 bases between. Per the germline V gene, CDR1 is LGHDT and CDR2 is YNNKEL (reference sequence). The CDR3 reads CASSSSRRTTGELFF. For the CDR3, the DNA is TGTGCCAGCAGTTCGTCACGGCGGACCACCGGGGAGCTGTTTTTT.

The CDR3 DNA is TGTGCCAGTAGAAACAGGGGGGAGGCTGAAGCTTTCTTT. This sequence encodes CASRNRGEAEAFF. The V and J genes are TRBV19 and TRBJ1-1; 8 bases are a match to TRBD1. The CDR3 extends over 13 amino acids. From germline, CDR1 is LNHDA and CDR2 SQIVND (reference sequence). The V segment lost 6 bases and the J segment 6 bases; nucleotides outside the gene matches: 6.

The rearrangement links TRBV5-1 to TRBJ2-3, with 9 bases fitting TRBD2. The germline V gene has CDR1 SGHRS and CDR2 YFSETQ. Germline trimming cut 2 bases from V and 6 bases from J; bases unmatched to any gene: 7. The CDR3 spans 15 residues. In DNA form, the CDR3 reads TGCGCCAGCAGCTTATTAGCGGGAGCGGCCGATACGCAGTATTTT. Protein: CASSLLAGAADTQYF.

Comment on this clone: Germline and junction disagree at one end, which may indicate a read error. The sample contains more than one DNA sequence encoding this CDR3. The rearrangement uses TRBV6-5 and TRBJ1-1, with a possible D match to TRBD1 (5 bases). Germline V gene data show CDR1 as MNHEY and CDR2 as SVGAGI. This CDR3 spans 14 amino acids. DNA for the CDR3: TGTGCCAGTAGTTACTCGCAGGGGAACACTGAAGCTTTCTTT. It is translated as CASSYSQGNTEAFF.

The chain uses TRBV4-1 and TRBJ1-1; D not certain. The V gene's germline CDR1 is MGHRA and CDR2 YSYEKL. V gave up 6 bases and J gave up 4 bases, with 9 bases separating them. The CDR3 runs 12 residues. The CDR3 bases are TGCGCCAGCAGGTCAGGTCGCACTGAAGCTTTCTTT. Residues: CASRSGRTEAFF.

The V and J genes are TRBV5-1 and TRBJ2-2, with TRBD2 identical over 8 bases. The J segment lost 6 bases and the V segment lost 0 bases, leaving 7 bases of the junction unmatched. The CDR3 has 16 residues. Germline CDR1 is SGHRS and CDR2 is YFSETQ. For the CDR3, the DNA is TGCGCCAGCAGCTTGGCAATCGGGAGGGCCCCCGGGGAGCTGTTTTTT. It specifies CASSLAIGRAPGELFF.

This clone was recorded only once. This chain connects TRBV25-1 to TRBJ1-3, with 12 nucleotides matching TRBD1. Germline CDR1 MGHDK, CDR2 SYGVNS. The trim removed 6 bases at V and 3 bases at J, leaving 9 bases unmatched. This CDR3 is 17 amino acids long. In DNA, the CDR3 is TGTGCCAGCAGGGCGCCGGGACAGGGGGCGGTTGGAAACACCATATATTTT. This gives the protein CASRAPGQGAVGNTIYF.

The chain joins TRBV29-1 to TRBJ2-5, with a tentative D call TRBD2 (6 bases). The V end lost 3 bases, the J end lost 3 bases, and 11 bases lay between the germline ends. CDR1 is SQVTM and CDR2 is ANQGSEA in the germline V gene. The CDR3 totals 13 residues. The CDR3 region is CSVDRTGEETQYF. The CDR3, as DNA: TGCAGCGTTGACCGGACGGGGGAAGAGACCCAGTACTTC.

The rearrangement uses TRBV5-1 and TRBJ2-5; TRBD1 matches at 9 bases. After removal of 6 bases from V and 4 bases from J, the junction contained 13 bases not matched to a gene. CDR3 length: 16 amino acids. Germline V gene lookup returns CDR1 SGHRS and CDR2 YFSETQ. CDR3 loop: CASNLRPVQGAETQYF. The CDR3 region has the DNA TGCGCCAGCAACCTCCGACCCGTACAGGGGGCAGAGACCCAGTACTTC.

J is TRBJ2-7 and V is TRBV4-1, with D possibly TRBD2 on 6 matching bases. CDR1 MGHRA and CDR2 YSYEKL come from the germline V gene. Trimming took 4 bases from V and 5 from J, leaving 15 bases between them. This CDR3 is 14 amino acids long. The CDR3 protein is CASSPMEGINEQYF. CDR3 sequence (DNA): TGCGCCAGCAGCCCTATGGAGGGAATCAACGAGCAGTACTTC.

The chain joins TRBV21-1 to TRBJ2-5. TRBV21-1 constitutes a pseudogene. CDR3 length: 11 residues. The CDR3, as DNA: TGTGCCAGCAGCATTAGGGAGACCCAGTACTTC. Its protein is CASSIRETQYF.

The V gene is TRBV4-1, the J gene TRBJ1-1; D is possibly TRBD1 (6 bases). The CDR3 length is 15 residues. Trimming stripped 0 bases from V and 2 bases from J, with 10 bases between. Germline V lookup: CDR1 MGHRA, CDR2 YSYEKL. The CDR3 region is CASSQDQGSNTEAFF. Written as DNA, the CDR3 is TGCGCCAGCAGCCAAGATCAGGGGAGTAACACTGAAGCTTTCTTT.

The rearrangement uses TRBV2 and TRBJ2-7; no firm D call. Trimming cost V 3 bases and J 2 bases, with 11 bases left between them. CDR1 and CDR2 from the germline V gene are SNHLY and FYNNEI. The CDR3 is made up of 14 amino acids. The DNA of the CDR3 is TGTGCCAGCAGTGAGAAGGGCCCCACCTACGAGCAGTACTTC. It is translated as CASSEKGPTYEQYF.

This CDR3 reads CASSHPQGAGTEAFF. CDR3 nucleotides: TGTGCCAGCAGCCACCCACAGGGGGCTGGCACTGAAGCTTTCTTT. This chain joins TRBV3-1 (or the pseudogene TRBV3-2) and TRBJ1-1, with 9 positions matching TRBD1. Losses at the gene ends were 3 bases for V and 4 bases for J; bases not matched to a gene: 6. The CDR3 totals 15 residues. From germline, CDR1 is LGHDT and CDR2 YNNKEL (reference sequence).

The rearrangement uses TRBV9 and TRBJ1-5, with a weak D call TRBD1 (5 bases). Germline values: CDR1 SGDLS, CDR2 YYNGEE. This CDR3 has 15 residues. V lost 3 bases to trimming and J lost 5 bases, with 15 bases between them. CDR3 protein: CASSAGTQIDQPQHF. The CDR3 DNA follows: TGTGCCAGCAGCGCGGGGACCCAAATAGATCAGCCCCAGCATTTT.